The 10 T cell receptor beta chains presented below share a single source sample, sequenced in a study of blood T cell repertoires in COVID-19. The assay was immunoSEQ multiplex PCR, and TCRdb's table has in-frame clones only and misses some. The table shows approximately 160,000 clones, with around 80% occurring only once. The specimen sequenced was PBMCs or T cells enriched from blood (not recorded which). The receptors shown here come from a woman between 50 and 59 years old in a cohort exposed to, infected with or recovered from COVID-19 (not recorded which).

The CDR3 nucleotides are TGTGCCAGCAGTTTACAGGGCTGGACCGGGGAGCTGTTTTTT. This translates into CASSLQGWTGELFF. V is TRBV28 and J is TRBJ2-2, with D possibly being TRBD1 (5 bases). Deletions cut 2 bases from V and 5 bases from J, with 9 bases between. The CDR3 contains 14 residues. Germline CDR1 MDHEN, CDR2 SYDVKM.

The gene calls are TRBV15 and TRBJ2-1; the match to TRBD2 covers 12 bases. There are 15 residues in the CDR3. Germline loops: CDR1 LNHNV, CDR2 YYDKDF (reference sequence). The V gene end was trimmed by 5 bases and the J gene end by 7 bases; junction bases not matched to a gene: 6. The CDR3 sequence: CATSGASGRANEQFF. DNA for the CDR3: TGTGCCACCAGCGGCGCTAGCGGGAGGGCGAATGAGCAGTTCTTC.

This chain uses TRBV7-3 with TRBJ1-5, with D possibly being TRBD1 (6 bases). CDR3 length: 18 residues. Trimming cost V 3 bases and J 5 bases, with 23 bases left between them. Germline V lookup: CDR1 SGHTA, CDR2 FQGTGA. The CDR3 spells CASSFFQWQGEGDQPQHF. CDR3 bases: TGTGCCAGCAGCTTTTTTCAATGGCAGGGAGAGGGGGATCAGCCCCAGCATTTT.

This clone was seen a handful of times. V is TRBV6-2 or TRBV6-3 and J is TRBJ2-7, with 11 nucleotides matching TRBD1. The ends lost 0 bases at V and 6 bases at J; junction bases unmatched: 7. CDR1 and CDR2 (germline): MNHEY, SVGEGT. The CDR3 covers 16 residues. CDR3 protein: CASSYSIWTGGGEQYF. In DNA form, the CDR3 reads TGTGCCAGCAGTTACTCGATCTGGACAGGGGGCGGCGAGCAGTACTTC.

The chain recombines TRBV6-6 with TRBJ1-3; D possibly corresponds to TRBD1 (5 bases). The ends were cut back, 5 bases at V and 0 bases at J, with 20 bases in the middle. Germline V gene sequence: CDR1 MNHNY, CDR2 SVGAGI (reference sequence). This CDR3 spans 18 amino acids. The CDR3 loop reads CASSPSLGGESSGNTIYF. The CDR3, as DNA: TGTGCCAGCAGTCCCTCGTTGGGGGGAGAAAGCTCTGGAAACACCATATATTTT.

The chain employs TRBV7-2 and TRBJ2-2, with TRBD2 matching 8 bases. V was pared by 2 bases and J by 6 bases, with 5 bases of the junction left unmatched. The CDR3 is made up of 15 amino acids. CDR1 is SGHTA and CDR2 is FQGNSA in the germline V gene. CDR3 in DNA: TGTGCCAGCAGCTTATTCGGGGGGGCGGCCGGGGAGCTGTTTTTT. Translating it yields CASSLFGGAAGELFF.

This chain connects TRBV2 to TRBJ1-1; the D is unclear. The CDR3 has 14 amino acids. With 6 bases removed from V and 5 bases from J, the gap between germline ends came to 16 bases. Germline loops: CDR1 SNHLY, CDR2 FYNNEI. The CDR3 loop is CASRVKELGTEAFF. Here the CDR3 DNA reads TGTGCCAGCAGAGTAAAGGAGTTAGGAACTGAAGCTTTCTTT.

The J gene is TRBJ2-5, the V gene TRBV13; no clear D. The V gene lost 5 bases and the J gene lost 3 bases, with 22 bases spanning the gap. The V gene's germline CDR1 is PRHDT and CDR2 FYEKMQ (reference sequence). This CDR3 comprises 17 residues. The CDR3 sequence is CASSRRLAASFKETQYF. CDR3 coding DNA: TGTGCCAGCAGCAGGAGACTCGCGGCCAGCTTCAAAGAGACCCAGTACTTC. Full variable domain (outside the CDR3, taken from reference TRBV13 and TRBJ2-5): AAGVIQSPRHLIKEKRETATLKCYPIPRHDTVYWYQQGPGQDPQFLISFYEKMQSDKGSIPDRFSAQQFSDYHSELNMSSLELGDSALYFCASSRRLAASFKETQYFGPGTRLLVL.

V gene TRBV7-9 combines with J gene TRBJ2-5; TRBD1 agrees at 7 bases. J lost 5 bases, V lost 3 bases, and 6 bases had no gene match. Looked up from germline, CDR1 is SEHNR and CDR2 is FQNEAQ (reference sequence). This CDR3 is built from 14 residues. The CDR3 loop reads CASSLTGTAETQYF. In DNA form, the CDR3 reads TGTGCCAGCAGCTTGACAGGGACGGCTGAGACCCAGTACTTC.

The chain uses TRBV19 and TRBJ2-5; D is perhaps TRBD1 (5 bases). Germline values: CDR1 LNHDA, CDR2 SQIVND (reference sequence). Trimming shortened V by 11 bases and J by 9 bases, and 22 bases separated the two germline ends. The CDR3 extends over 13 amino acids. The CDR3 spells CAASPRVWMAQYF. The CDR3 DNA is TGTGCCGCCAGCCCCAGGGTATGGATGGCCCAGTACTTC.